The source of this T cell receptor beta chain is a study of blood T cell repertoires in COVID-19. Repertoires were generated with immunoSEQ multiplex PCR, while TCRdb's copy carries only in-frame clones and drops some. The sample consists of some 200,000 clones, around 80% of them appearing once. Germline assignment: CDR1 LGHDT and CDR2 YNNKEL (reference sequence). The CDR3 runs to 15 residues. The ends lost 5 bases at V and 3 bases at J; junction bases unmatched: 4. V is TRBV3-1 (or the pseudogene TRBV3-2) and J is TRBJ1-3; 10 nucleotides agree with TRBD1. This clonotype originated in a man aged 50-60 years with active or convalescent COVID-19. Material for sequencing was peripheral blood. In nucleotides, the CDR3 is TGTGCCAGCAGCACTGGGACAGGGGTTGGAAACACCATATATTTT. Amino acids: CASSTGTGVGNTIYF.